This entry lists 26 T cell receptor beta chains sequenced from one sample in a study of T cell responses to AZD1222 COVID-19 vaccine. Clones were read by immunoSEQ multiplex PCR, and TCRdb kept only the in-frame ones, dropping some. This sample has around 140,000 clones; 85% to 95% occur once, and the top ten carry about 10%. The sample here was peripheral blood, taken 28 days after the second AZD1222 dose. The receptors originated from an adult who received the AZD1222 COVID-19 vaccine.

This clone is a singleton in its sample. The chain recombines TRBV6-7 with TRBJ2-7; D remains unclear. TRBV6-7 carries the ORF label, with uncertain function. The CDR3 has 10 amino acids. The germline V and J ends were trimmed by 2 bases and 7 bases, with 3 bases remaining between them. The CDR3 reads CASSYAEQYF. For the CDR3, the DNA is TGTGCCAGCAGTTACGCGGAGCAGTACTTC.

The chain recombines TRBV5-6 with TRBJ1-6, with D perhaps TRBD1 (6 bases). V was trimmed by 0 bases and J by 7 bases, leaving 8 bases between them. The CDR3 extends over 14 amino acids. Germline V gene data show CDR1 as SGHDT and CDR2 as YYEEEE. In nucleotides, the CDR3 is TGTGCCAGCAGCTTGGACAGGGCCAATTCACCCCTCCACTTT. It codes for CASSLDRANSPLHF.

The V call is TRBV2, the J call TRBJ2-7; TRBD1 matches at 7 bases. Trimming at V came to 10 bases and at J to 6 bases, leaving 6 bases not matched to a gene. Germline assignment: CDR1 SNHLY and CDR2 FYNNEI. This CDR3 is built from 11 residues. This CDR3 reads CATTGKLEQYF. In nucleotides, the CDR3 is TGTGCCACGACAGGGAAGCTCGAGCAGTACTTC. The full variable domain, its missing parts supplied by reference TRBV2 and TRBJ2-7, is EPEVTQTPSHQVTQMGQEVILRCVPISNHLYFYWYRQILGQKVEFLVSFYNNEISEKSEIFDDQFSVERPDGSNFTLKIRSTKLEDSAMYFCATTGKLEQYFGPGTRLTVT.

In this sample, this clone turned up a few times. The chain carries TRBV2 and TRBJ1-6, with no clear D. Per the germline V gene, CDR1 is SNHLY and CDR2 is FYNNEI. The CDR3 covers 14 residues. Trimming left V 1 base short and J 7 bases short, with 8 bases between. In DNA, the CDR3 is TGTGCCAGCAGTGAAGGGACTGGAAATTCACCCCTCCACTTT. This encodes CASSEGTGNSPLHF.

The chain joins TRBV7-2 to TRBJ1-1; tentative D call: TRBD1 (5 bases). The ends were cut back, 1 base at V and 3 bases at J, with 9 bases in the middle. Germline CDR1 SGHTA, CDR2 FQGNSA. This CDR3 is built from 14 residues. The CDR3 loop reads CASSLEAGYTEAFF. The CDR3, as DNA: TGTGCCAGCAGCTTAGAGGCAGGGTACACTGAAGCTTTCTTT.

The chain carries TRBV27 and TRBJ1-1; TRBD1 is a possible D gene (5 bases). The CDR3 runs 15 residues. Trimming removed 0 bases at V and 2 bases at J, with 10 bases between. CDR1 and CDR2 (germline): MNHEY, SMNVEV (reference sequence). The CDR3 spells CASSLSGRANTEAFF. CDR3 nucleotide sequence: TGTGCCAGCAGTTTATCGGGCAGGGCAAACACTGAAGCTTTCTTT.

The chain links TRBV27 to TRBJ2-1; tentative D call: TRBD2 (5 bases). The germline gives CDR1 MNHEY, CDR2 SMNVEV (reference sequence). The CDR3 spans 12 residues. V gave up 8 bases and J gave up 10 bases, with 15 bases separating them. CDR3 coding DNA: TGTGCCAGCGGAAACCTGAGCGGAGAGCAGTTCTTC. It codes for CASGNLSGEQFF.

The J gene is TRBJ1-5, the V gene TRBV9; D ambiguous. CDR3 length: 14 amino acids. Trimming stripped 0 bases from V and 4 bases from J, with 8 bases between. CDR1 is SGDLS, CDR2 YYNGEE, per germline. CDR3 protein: CASSVDSFNQPQHF. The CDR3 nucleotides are TGTGCCAGCAGCGTAGACAGCTTTAATCAGCCCCAGCATTTT.

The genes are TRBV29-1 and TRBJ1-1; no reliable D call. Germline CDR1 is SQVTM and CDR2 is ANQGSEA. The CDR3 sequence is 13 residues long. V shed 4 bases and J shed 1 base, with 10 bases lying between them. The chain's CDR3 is CSVAPGGNTEAFF. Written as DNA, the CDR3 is TGCAGCGTTGCGCCAGGCGGGAACACTGAAGCTTTCTTT.

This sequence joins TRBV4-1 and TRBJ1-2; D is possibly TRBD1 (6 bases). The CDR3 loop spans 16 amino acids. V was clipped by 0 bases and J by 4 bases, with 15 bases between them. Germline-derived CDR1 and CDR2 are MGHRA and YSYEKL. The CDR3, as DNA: TGCGCCAGCAGCCAAGATAGGGTAACAGGGTCCTATGGCTACACCTTC. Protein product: CASSQDRVTGSYGYTF.

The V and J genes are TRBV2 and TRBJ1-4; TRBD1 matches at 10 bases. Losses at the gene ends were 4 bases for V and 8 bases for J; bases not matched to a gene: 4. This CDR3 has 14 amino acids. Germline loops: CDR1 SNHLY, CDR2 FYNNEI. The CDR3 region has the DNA TGTGCCAGCAGTGGACAGGGGGCCCAAGAAAAACTGTTTTTT. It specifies CASSGQGAQEKLFF.

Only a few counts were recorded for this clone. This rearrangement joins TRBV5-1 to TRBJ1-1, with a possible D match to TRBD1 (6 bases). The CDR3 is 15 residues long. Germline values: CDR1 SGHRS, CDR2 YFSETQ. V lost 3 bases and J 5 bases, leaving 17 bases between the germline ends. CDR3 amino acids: CASSSEGQGRTEAFF. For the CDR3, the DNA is TGCGCCAGCAGCTCCGAGGGGCAGGGGAGGACTGAAGCTTTCTTT.

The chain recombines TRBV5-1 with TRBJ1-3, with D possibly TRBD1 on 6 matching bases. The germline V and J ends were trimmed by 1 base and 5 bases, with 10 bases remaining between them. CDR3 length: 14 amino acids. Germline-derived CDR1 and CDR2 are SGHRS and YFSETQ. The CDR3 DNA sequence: TGCGCCAGCAGCTTGTCCGGGGGGCGAAACACCATATATTTT. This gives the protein CASSLSGGRNTIYF.

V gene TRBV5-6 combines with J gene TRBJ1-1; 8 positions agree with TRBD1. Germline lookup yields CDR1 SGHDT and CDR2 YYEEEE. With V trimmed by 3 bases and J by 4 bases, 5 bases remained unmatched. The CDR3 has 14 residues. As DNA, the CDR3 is TGTGCCAGCAGCTCGACAGGGGTGTTCACTGAAGCTTTCTTT. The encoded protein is CASSSTGVFTEAFF.

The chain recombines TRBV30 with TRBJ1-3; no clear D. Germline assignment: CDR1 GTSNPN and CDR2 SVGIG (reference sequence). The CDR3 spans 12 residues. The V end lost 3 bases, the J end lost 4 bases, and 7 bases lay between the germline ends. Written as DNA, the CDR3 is TGTGCCTGGAGAGGAGGGGGAAACACCATATATTTT. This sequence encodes CAWRGGGNTIYF.

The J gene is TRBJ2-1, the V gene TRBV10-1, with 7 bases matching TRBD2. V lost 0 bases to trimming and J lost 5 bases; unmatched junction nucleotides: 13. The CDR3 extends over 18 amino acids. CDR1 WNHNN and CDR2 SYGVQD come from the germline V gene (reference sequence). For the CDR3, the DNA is TGCGCCAGCAGTGAGTCTGGGCGGGAGAGGGTTTTTAACAATGAGCAGTTCTTC. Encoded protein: CASSESGRERVFNNEQFF.

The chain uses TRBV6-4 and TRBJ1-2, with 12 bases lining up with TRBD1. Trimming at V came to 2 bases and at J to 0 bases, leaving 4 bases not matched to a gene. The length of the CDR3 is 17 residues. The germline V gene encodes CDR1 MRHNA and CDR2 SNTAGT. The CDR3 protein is CASSDAWDRGPNYGYTF. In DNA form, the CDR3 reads TGTGCCAGCAGTGACGCCTGGGACAGGGGGCCTAACTATGGCTACACCTTC.

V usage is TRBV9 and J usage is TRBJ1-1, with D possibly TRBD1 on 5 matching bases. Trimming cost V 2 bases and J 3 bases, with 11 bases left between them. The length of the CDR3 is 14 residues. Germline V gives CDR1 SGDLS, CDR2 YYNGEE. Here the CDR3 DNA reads TGTGCCAGCAGCGTTCAAGGGGCGGACACTGAAGCTTTCTTT. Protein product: CASSVQGADTEAFF.

The CDR3 nucleotides are TGTGCCAGCAGTTACCTGACAGGTAACACTGAAGCTTTCTTT. It is translated as CASSYLTGNTEAFF. This rearrangement joins TRBV6-2 or TRBV6-3 to TRBJ1-1; D perhaps matches TRBD1 (6 bases). The ends were cut back, 2 bases at V and 2 bases at J, with 9 bases in the middle. The CDR3 runs to 14 residues. Germline loops: CDR1 MNHEY, CDR2 SVGEGT.

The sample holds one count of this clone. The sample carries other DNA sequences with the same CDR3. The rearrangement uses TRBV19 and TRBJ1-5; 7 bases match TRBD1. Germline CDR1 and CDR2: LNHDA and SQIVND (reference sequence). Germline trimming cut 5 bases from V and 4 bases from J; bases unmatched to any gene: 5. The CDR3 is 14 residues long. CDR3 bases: TGTGCCAGTAGTCCTGGGACAGTTAATCAGCCCCAGCATTTT. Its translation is CASSPGTVNQPQHF.

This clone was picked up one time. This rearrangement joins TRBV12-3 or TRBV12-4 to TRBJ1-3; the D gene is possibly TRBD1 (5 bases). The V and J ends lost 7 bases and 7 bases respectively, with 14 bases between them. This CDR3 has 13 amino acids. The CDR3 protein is CASTDGHYNTIYF. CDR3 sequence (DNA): TGTGCCAGCACCGACGGACACTACAACACCATATATTTT.

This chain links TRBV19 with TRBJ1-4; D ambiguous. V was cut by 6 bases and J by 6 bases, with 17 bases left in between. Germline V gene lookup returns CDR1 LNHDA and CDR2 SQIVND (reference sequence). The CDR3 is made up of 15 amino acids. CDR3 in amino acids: CASSPRQAGDEKLFF. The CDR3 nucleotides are TGTGCCAGTAGCCCCCGTCAGGCGGGAGATGAAAAACTGTTTTTT. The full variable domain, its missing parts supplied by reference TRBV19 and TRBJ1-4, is DGGITQSPKYLFRKEGQNVTLSCEQNLNHDAMYWYRQDPGQGLRLIYYSQIVNDFQKGDIAEGYSVSREKKESFPLTVTSAQKNPTAFYLCASSPRQAGDEKLFFGSGTQLSVL.

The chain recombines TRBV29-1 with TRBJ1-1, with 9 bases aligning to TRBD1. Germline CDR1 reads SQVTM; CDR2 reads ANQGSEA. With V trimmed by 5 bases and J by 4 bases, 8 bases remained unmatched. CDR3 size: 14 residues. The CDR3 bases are TGCAGCGTTAAAACCGGGACAGGGCGCACTGAAGCTTTCTTT. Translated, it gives CSVKTGTGRTEAFF.

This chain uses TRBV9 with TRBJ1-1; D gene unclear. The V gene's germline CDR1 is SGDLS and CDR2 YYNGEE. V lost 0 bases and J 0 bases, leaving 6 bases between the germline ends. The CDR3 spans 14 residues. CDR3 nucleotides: TGTGCCAGCAGCGTAGTAGTATTGAACACTGAAGCTTTCTTT. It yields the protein CASSVVVLNTEAFF.

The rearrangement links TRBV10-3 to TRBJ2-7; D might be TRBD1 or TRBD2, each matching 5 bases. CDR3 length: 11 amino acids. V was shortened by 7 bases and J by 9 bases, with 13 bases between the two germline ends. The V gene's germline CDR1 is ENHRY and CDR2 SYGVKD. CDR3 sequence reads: CAIKSEGWQYF. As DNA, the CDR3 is TGTGCCATCAAATCAGAGGGGTGGCAGTACTTC.

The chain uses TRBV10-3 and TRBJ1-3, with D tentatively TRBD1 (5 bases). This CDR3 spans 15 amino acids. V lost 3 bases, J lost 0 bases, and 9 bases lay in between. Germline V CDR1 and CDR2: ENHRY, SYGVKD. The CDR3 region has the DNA TGTGCCATCAGTGAATTAGGGACCTCTGGAAACACCATATATTTT. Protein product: CAISELGTSGNTIYF.